This T cell receptor (beta chain) was obtained from a study of beta chain features in type 1 diabetes. Overall study context: All samples yielded around 99 million examined sorted cells.

The investigators reverse transcribed all of the isolated RNA, so they sequenced expressed TCRB transcripts. Sequencing was performed with immunoSEQ multiplex PCR; in TCRdb, only in-frame clones are kept and a portion is missing. The sample lists 310,000 or so clones, approximately 15% occurring once. Study observations and caveats: An over-representation of cells with high TCR expression could result from cDNA sequencing. TCRB repertoires of naive, central memory and Treg cells appeared more similar among patients than among healthy donors. Moderately but significantly shorter TCRB CDR3s were found in Type 1 diabetes patients in all four CD4+ subsets.

This clone was picked up a small number of times. The antigen remains undetermined. Via CD45RO/CCR7/CD25/CD127/CD95/CD27, cells of the CD4+ naive, central memory, regulatory and stem cell-like memory subsets were sorted. This TCR derives from a young man with type 1 diabetes. Sequenced: naive CD4+ T cells from blood.

The CDR3 nucleotides read TGTGCCAGCAGTTTACCCTGGACAGGGGCCTACGAGCAGTACTTC. Translation: CASSLPWTGAYEQYF. The rearrangement joins TRBV28 to TRBJ2-7; 9 bases match TRBD1. The V gene's germline CDR1 is MDHEN and CDR2 SYDVKM. Losses at the gene ends were 2 bases for V and 2 bases for J; bases not matched to a gene: 4. There are 15 residues in the CDR3.